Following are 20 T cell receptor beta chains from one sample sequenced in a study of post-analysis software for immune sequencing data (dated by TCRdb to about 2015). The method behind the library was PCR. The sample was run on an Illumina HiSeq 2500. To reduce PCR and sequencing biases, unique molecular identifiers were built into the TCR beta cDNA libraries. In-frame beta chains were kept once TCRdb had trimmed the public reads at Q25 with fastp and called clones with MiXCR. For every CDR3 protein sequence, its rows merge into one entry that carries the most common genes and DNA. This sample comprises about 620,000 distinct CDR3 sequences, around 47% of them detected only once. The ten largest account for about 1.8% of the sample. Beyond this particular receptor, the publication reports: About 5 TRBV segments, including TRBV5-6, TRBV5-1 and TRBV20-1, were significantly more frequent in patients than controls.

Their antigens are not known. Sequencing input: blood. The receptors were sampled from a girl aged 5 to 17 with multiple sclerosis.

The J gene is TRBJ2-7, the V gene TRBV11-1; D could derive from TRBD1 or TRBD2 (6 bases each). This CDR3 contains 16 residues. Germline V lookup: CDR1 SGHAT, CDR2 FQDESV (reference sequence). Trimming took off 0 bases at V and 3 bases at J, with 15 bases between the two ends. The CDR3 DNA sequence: TGTGCCAGCAGCTTAGCGGGGGGCACGGGAGTCTACGAGCAGTACTTC. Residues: CASSLAGGTGVYEQYF.

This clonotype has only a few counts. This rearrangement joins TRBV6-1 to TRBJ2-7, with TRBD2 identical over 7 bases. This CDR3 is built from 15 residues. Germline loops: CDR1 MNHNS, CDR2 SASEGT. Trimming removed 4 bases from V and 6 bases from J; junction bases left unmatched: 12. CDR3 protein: CASSAAGTTYGEQYF. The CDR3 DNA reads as TGTGCCAGCAGTGCTGCCGGGACTACTTATGGCGAGCAGTACTTC.

The chain's CDR3 is CASSLGGSSIYEQYF. The CDR3 nucleotides read TGTGCCAGCAGCTTAGGGGGCAGTTCGATCTACGAGCAGTACTTC. The chain is built from TRBV7-2 and TRBJ2-4, with D perhaps matching TRBD1 (5 bases). The DNA end is a closer match to TRBJ2-7, so the J assignment may be wrong. Germline loops: CDR1 SGHTA, CDR2 FQGNSA. The CDR3 loop spans 15 amino acids.

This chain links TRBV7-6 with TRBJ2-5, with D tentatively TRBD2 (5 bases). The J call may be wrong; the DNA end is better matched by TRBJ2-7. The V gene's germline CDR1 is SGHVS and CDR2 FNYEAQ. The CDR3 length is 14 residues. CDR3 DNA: TGTGCCAGCAGCTATTACATCGGAGGATACGAGCAGTACTTC. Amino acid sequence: CASSYYIGGYEQYF.

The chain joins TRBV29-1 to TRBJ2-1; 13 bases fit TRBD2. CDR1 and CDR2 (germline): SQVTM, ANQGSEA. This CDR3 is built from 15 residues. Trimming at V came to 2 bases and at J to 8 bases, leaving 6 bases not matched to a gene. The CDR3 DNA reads TGCAGCGTTGAAACCGGGACTAGCGGGAACTATGAGCAGTTCTTC. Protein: CSVETGTSGNYEQFF.

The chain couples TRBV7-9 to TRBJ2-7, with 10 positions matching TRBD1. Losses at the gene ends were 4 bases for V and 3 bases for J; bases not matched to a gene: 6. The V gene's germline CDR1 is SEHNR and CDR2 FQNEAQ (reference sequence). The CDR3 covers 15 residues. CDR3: CASSSPGTGDYEQYF. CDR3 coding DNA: TGTGCCAGCAGCTCCCCCGGGACAGGGGACTACGAGCAGTACTTC.

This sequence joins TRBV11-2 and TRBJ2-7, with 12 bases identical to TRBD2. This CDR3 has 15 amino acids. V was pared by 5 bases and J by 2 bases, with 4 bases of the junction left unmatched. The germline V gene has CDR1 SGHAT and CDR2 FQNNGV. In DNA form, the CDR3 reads TGTGCCAGCAGCACGACTAGCGGGGGCCCCTACGAGCAGTACTTC. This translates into CASSTTSGGPYEQYF.

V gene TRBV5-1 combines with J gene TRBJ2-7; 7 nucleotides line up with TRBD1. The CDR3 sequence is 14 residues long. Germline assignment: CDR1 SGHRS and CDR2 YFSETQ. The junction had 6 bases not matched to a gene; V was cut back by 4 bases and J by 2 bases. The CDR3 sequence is CASSTETGTYEQYF. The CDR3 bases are TGCGCCAGCAGCACTGAGACAGGGACCTACGAGCAGTACTTC.

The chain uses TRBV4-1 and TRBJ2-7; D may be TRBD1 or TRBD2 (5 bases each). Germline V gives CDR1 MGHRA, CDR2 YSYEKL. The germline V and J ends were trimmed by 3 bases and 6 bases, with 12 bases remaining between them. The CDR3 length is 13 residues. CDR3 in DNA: TGCGCCAGCAGCCAGGGACCAACCTGCGAGCAGTACTTC. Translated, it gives CASSQGPTCEQYF.

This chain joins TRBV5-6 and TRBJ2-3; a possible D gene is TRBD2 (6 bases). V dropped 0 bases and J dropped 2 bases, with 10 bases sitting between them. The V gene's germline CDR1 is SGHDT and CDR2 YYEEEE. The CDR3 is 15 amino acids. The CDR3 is CASSLVGGNTDTQYF. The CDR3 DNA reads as TGTGCCAGCAGCTTGGTCGGCGGGAACACAGATACGCAGTATTTT.

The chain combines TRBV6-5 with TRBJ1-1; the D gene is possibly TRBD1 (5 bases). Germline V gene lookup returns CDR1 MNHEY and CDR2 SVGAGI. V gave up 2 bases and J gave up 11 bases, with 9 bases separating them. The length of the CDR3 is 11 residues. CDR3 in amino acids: CASSYGGDAFF. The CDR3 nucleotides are TGTGCCAGCAGTTACGGGGGGGATGCTTTCTTT.

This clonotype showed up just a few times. CDR3: CASRGGTYEQYF. The CDR3 DNA sequence: TGCGCCAGCAGGGGGGGTACCTACGAGCAGTACTTC. V usage is TRBV5-1 and J usage is TRBJ2-7, with D possibly matching TRBD2 (6 bases). The germline V gene encodes CDR1 SGHRS and CDR2 YFSETQ. The V gene lost 5 bases and the J gene lost 2 bases, with 8 bases spanning the gap. This CDR3 is 12 amino acids long.

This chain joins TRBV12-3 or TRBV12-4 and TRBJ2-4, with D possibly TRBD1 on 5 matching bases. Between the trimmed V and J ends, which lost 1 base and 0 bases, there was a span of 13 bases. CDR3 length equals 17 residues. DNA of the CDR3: TGTGCCAGCAGTTTAGACTATCACAGGATAGCCAAAAACATTCAGTACTTC. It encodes CASSLDYHRIAKNIQYF.

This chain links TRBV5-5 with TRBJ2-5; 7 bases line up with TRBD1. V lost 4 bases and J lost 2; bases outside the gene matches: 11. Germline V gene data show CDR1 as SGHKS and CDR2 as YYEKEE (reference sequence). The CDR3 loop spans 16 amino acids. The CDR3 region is CASSQYVTGTQETQYF. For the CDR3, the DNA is TGTGCCAGCAGCCAGTATGTGACAGGGACACAAGAGACCCAGTACTTC.

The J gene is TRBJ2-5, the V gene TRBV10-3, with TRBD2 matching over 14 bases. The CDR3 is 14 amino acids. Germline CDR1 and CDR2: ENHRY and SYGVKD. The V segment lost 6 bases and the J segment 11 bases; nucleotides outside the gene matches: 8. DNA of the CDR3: TGTGCCATCAGGGGACTAGCGGGAGTAGGGGAGCAGTACTTC. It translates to CAIRGLAGVGEQYF.

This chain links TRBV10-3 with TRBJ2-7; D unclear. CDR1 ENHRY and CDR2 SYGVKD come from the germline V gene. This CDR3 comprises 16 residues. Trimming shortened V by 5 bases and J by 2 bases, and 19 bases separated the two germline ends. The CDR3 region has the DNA TGTGCCATCAGTCCCCGAGTCCCTGGGCAGACCTACGAGCAGTACTTC. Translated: CAISPRVPGQTYEQYF.

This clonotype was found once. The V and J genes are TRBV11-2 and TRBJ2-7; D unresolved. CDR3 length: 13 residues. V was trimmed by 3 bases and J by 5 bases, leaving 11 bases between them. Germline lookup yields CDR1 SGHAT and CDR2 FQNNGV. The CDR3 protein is CASSLETYHEQYF. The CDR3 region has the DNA TGTGCCAGCAGCTTGGAGACATACCACGAGCAGTACTTC.

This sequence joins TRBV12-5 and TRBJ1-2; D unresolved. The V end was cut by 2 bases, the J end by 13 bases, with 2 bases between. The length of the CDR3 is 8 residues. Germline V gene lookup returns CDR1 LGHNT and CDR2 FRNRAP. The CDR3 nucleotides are TGTGCTAGTGGTTTGCCCACCTTC. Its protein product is CASGLPTF.

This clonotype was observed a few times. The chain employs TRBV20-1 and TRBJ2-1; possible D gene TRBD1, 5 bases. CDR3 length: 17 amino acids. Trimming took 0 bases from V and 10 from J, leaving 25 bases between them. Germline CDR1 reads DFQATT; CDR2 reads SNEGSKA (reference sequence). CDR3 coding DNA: TGCAGTGCTAGAGATGATGGGAAGACAGTGCGGCTCGGGGAGCAGTTCTTC. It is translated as CSARDDGKTVRLGEQFF.

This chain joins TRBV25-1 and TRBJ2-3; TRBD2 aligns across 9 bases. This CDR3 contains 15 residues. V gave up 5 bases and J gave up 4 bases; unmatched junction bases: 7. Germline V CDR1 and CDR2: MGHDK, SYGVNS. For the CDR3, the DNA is TGTGCCAGCAGTACCCTAGCGGGGCTGGCAGATACGCAGTATTTT. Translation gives CASSTLAGLADTQYF.